A single sample is the source of the 12 T cell receptor beta chains below, sequenced in a study of T cells after yellow fever vaccination. MiXCR was run by TCRdb on the 5' RACE reads, yielding one entry per CDR3 protein. The repertoire includes approximately 550,000 distinct CDR3 sequences, roughly 12% of them detected once, and about 14% sits in the top ten. Source: PBMCs, taken on the day of the yellow fever booster vaccination. These receptors were obtained from a man aged 25-45 years who received the YFV17D yellow fever vaccine.

This clonotype was seen a few times. The V call is TRBV7-2, the J call TRBJ2-4; a weak D match, TRBD2 (7 bases). Trimming cost V 2 bases and J 7 bases, with 21 bases left between them. Germline V gene sequence: CDR1 SGHTA, CDR2 FQGNSA. The length of the CDR3 is 17 residues. CDR3: CASSLRGVGGLGNIQYF. The CDR3 DNA sequence: TGTGCCAGCAGCTTAAGGGGAGTGGGGGGGCTGGGTAACATTCAGTACTTC.

This chain links TRBV20-1 with TRBJ2-7; no firm D call. Germline V gene lookup returns CDR1 DFQATT and CDR2 SNEGSKA (reference sequence). This CDR3 comprises 12 residues. The V end lost 8 bases, the J end lost 1 base, and 12 bases lay between the germline ends. The CDR3 DNA sequence: TGCAGTCCCCGTGAATCGTCCTACGAGCAGTACTTC. As protein: CSPRESSYEQYF.

This clonotype was detected many times. This sequence joins TRBV12-3 or TRBV12-4 and TRBJ2-1; D unclear. CDR3 length: 16 amino acids. The germline V and J ends were trimmed by 5 bases and 0 bases, with 14 bases remaining between them. The CDR3 loop reads CASSPIVPSSYNEQFF. CDR3 in DNA: TGTGCCAGCAGTCCAATTGTCCCGAGCTCCTACAATGAGCAGTTCTTC.

V usage is TRBV19 and J usage is TRBJ2-1; D may be TRBD1 (6 bases). Germline V gives CDR1 LNHDA, CDR2 SQIVND (reference sequence). Trimming stripped 2 bases from V and 6 bases from J, with 14 bases between. The CDR3 runs 15 residues. This CDR3 reads CASSIFSTGSNEQFF. CDR3 in DNA: TGTGCCAGTAGTATATTTTCGACAGGCAGCAATGAGCAGTTCTTC.

The rearrangement uses TRBV21-1 and TRBJ2-7; the D call of TRBD2 is as the table states it, not checked on the DNA. TRBV21-1 is classified as a pseudogene. This CDR3 region has 15 residues. This chain's CDR3 is CASSKVVPLREEQYF. CDR3 bases: TGTGCCAGCAGCAAAGTAGTGCCACTTAGGGAGGAGCAGTACTTC.

This chain uses TRBV12-3 or TRBV12-4 with TRBJ2-2; D perhaps matches TRBD2 (5 bases). With 7 bases removed from V and 4 bases from J, the gap between germline ends came to 19 bases. This CDR3 has 16 residues. CDR3 DNA: TGTGCCAGCATTTCGGGTCCCGGACTGACCACCGGGGAGCTGTTTTTT. Amino acid sequence: CASISGPGLTTGELFF.

This clonotype was picked up one time. The rearrangement joins TRBV5-4 to TRBJ2-5; no firm D call. Trimming pared 2 bases from V and 4 bases from J, leaving 12 bases between. The CDR3 loop spans 14 amino acids. Germline CDR1 is SGHNT and CDR2 is YYREEE (reference sequence). The CDR3 here is CASSFAVKRETQYF. The CDR3 DNA reads as TGTGCCAGCAGCTTCGCCGTGAAAAGAGAGACCCAGTACTTC.

This clonotype showed up just a few times. This sequence joins TRBV5-1 and TRBJ2-2, with D possibly being TRBD1 (7 bases). The CDR3 covers 16 residues. Trimming took 0 bases from V and 1 from J, leaving 10 bases between them. CDR1 is SGHRS and CDR2 is YFSETQ in the germline V gene. The chain's CDR3 is CASSLGQGLNTGELFF. CDR3 DNA sequence: TGCGCCAGCAGCTTGGGACAGGGACTGAACACCGGGGAGCTGTTTTTT.

J is TRBJ2-3 and V is TRBV29-1, with D unclear. Trimming pared 7 bases from V and 4 bases from J, leaving 21 bases between. Germline CDR1 SQVTM, CDR2 ANQGSEA. The CDR3 spans 15 residues. Written as DNA, the CDR3 is TGCAGCGGCATGTATGTTGGGGTCGCGCCAGATACGCAGTATTTT. Encoded protein: CSGMYVGVAPDTQYF.

This clonotype was counted only a few times. V usage is TRBV24-1 and J usage is TRBJ2-2, with 7 positions matching TRBD2. Germline-derived CDR1 and CDR2 are KGHDR and SFDVKD. The CDR3 totals 15 residues. The trim removed 3 bases at V and 6 bases at J, leaving 6 bases unmatched. This CDR3 is CATSDALAVSGELFF. In DNA form, the CDR3 reads TGTGCCACCAGTGATGCTCTAGCGGTTTCCGGGGAGCTGTTTTTT.

This clonotype was recorded many times. The chain has TRBV27 and TRBJ2-2; a weak D match, TRBD1 (6 bases). The CDR3 consists of 14 residues. Per germline, CDR1 MNHEY and CDR2 SMNVEV (reference sequence). Trimming stripped 4 bases from V and 4 bases from J, with 10 bases between. The CDR3 is CASSSPGATGELFF. CDR3 DNA sequence: TGTGCCAGCAGTTCCCCAGGGGCCACCGGGGAGCTGTTTTTT.

This clonotype has more than one count but fewer than ten. The chain uses TRBV11-2 and TRBJ2-7, with D uncertain. Trimming pared 6 bases from V and 0 bases from J, leaving 15 bases between. Germline lookup yields CDR1 SGHAT and CDR2 FQNNGV. This CDR3 comprises 15 residues. CDR3 coding DNA: TGTGCCAGCAGTTTACAAGACGGCGACTCCTACGAGCAGTACTTC. Its translation: CASSLQDGDSYEQYF.